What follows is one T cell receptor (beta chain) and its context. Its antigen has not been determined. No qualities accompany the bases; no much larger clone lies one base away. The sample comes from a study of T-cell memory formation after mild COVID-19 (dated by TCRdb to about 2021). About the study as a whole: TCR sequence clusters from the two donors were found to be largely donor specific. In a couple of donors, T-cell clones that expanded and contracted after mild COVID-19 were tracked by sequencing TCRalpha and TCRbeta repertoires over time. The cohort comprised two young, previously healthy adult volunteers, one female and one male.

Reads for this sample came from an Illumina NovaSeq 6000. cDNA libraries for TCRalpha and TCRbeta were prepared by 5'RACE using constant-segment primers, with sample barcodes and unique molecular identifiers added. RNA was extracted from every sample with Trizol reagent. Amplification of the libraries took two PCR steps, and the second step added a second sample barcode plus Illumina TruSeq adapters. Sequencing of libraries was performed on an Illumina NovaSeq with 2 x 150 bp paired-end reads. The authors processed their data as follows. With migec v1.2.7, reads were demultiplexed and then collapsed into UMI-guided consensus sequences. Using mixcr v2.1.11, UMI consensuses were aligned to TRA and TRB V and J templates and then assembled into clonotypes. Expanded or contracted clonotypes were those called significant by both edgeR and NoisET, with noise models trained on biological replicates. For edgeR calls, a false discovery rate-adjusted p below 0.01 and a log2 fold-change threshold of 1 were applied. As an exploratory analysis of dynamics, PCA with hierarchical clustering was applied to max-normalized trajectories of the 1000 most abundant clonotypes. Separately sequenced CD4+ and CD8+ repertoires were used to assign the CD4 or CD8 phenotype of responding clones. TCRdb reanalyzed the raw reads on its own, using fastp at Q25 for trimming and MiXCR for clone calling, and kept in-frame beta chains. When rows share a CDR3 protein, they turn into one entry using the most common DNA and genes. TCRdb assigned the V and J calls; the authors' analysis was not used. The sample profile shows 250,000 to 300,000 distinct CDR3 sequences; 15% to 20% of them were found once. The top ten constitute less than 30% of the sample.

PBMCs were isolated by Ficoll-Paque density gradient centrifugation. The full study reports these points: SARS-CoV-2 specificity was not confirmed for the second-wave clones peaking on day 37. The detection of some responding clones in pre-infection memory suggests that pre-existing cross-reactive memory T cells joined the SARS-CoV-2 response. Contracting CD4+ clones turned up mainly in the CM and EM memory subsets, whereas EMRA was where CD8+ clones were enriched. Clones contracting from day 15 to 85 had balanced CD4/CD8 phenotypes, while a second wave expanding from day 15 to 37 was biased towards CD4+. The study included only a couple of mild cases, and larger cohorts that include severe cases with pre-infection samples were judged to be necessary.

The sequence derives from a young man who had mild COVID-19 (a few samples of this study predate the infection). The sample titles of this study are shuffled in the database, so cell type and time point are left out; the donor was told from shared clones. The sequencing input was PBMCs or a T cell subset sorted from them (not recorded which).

The DNA sequence follows: TGTGCCAGCAGTGAACCCAGCGATAATTCACCCCTCCACTTT. Its protein is CASSEPSDNSPLHF. The chain employs TRBV25-1 and TRBJ1-6; the D gene assignment is ambiguous. Spanning cysteine to phenylalanine, the CDR3 consists of 14 amino acids. Only the CDR3 DNA stays, 42 bases, in frame from base 1. At the junction V is shortened by 2 bases and J by 5 bases, with 7 bases in between. From the germline V gene, CDR1 is MGHDK and CDR2 is SYGVNS.